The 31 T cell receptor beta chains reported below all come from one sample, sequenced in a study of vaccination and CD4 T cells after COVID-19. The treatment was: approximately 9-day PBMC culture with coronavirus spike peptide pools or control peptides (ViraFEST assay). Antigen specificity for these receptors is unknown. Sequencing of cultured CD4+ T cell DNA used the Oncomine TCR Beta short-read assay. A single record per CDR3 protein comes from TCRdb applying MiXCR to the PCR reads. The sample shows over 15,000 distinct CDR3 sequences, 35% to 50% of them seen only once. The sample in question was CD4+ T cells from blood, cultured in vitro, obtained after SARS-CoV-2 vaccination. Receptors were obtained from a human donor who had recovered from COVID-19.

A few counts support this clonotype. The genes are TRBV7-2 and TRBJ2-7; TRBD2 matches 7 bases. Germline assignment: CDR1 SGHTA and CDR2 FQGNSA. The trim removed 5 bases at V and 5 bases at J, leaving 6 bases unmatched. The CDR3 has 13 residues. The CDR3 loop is CASSRRTRDEQYF. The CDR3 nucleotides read TGTGCCAGCAGCCGACGGACTAGGGACGAGCAGTACTTC.

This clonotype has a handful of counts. The CDR3 reads CASSIGGGVNQPQHF. The DNA for the CDR3 is TGTGCCAGTAGTATAGGCGGGGGGGTTAATCAGCCCCAGCATTTT. J is TRBJ1-5 and V is TRBV19; maybe TRBD1 (5 bases). Germline values: CDR1 LNHDA, CDR2 SQIVND (reference sequence). Trimming removed 1 base from V and 4 bases from J, with 11 bases in between. This CDR3 has 15 residues.

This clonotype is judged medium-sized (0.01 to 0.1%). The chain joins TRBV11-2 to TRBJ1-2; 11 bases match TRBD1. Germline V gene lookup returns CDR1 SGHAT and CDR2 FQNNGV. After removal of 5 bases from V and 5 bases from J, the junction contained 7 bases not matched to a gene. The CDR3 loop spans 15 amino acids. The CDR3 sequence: CASSLGTGGRYGYTF. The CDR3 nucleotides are TGTGCCAGCAGCCTCGGGACAGGGGGTCGGTATGGCTACACCTTC.

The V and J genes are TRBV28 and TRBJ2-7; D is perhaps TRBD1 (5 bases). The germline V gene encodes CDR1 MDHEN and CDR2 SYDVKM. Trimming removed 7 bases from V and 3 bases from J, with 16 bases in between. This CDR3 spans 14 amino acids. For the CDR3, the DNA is TGTGCCAGCACCCGACGACAGAGCCGCTACGAGCAGTACTTC. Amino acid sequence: CASTRRQSRYEQYF.

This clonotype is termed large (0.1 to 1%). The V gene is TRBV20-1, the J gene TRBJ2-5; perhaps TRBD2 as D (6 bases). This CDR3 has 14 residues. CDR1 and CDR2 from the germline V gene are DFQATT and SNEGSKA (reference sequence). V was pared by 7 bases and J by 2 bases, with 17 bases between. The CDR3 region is CSVGRGLGQETQYF. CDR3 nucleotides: TGCAGTGTCGGGAGAGGATTAGGGCAAGAGACCCAGTACTTC.

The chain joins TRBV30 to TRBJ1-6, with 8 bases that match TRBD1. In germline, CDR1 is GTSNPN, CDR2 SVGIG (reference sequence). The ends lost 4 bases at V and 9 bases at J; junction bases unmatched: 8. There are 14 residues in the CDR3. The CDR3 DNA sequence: TGTGCCTGGAATTCCGGGACAGGTCGTTCACCCCTCCACTTT. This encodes CAWNSGTGRSPLHF. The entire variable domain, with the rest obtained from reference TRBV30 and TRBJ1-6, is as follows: SQTIHQWPATLVQPVGSPLSLECTVEGTSNPNLYWYRQAAGRGLQLLFYSVGIGQISSEVPQNLSASRPQDRQFILSSKKLLLSDSGFYLCAWNSGTGRSPLHFGNGTRLTVT.

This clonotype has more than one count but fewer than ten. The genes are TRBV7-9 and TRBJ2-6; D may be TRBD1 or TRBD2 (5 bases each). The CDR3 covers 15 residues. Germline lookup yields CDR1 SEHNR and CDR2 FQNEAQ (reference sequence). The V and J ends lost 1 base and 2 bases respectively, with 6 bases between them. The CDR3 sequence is CASSLGGAGANVLTF. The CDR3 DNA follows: TGTGCCAGCAGCTTAGGAGGGGCTGGGGCCAACGTCCTGACTTTC.

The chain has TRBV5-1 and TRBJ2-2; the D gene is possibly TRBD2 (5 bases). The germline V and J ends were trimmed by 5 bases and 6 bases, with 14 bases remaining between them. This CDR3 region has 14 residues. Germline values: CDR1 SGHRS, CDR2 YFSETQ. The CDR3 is CASRRSAEAGELFF. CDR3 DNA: TGCGCCAGCAGAAGGTCAGCGGAAGCCGGGGAGCTGTTTTTT.

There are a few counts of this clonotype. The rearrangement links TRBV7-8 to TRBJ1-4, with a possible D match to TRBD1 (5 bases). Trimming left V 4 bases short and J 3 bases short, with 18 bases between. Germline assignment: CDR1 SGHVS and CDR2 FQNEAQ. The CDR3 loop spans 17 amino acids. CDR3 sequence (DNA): TGTGCCAGCAGCTCGCACGCCCCAGAAGGGGCTAATGAAAAACTGTTTTTT. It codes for CASSSHAPEGANEKLFF.

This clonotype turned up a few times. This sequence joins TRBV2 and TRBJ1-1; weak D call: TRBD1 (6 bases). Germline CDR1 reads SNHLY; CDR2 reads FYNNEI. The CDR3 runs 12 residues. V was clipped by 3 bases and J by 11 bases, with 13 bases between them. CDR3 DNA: TGTGCCAGCAGTGACGGGGGGCGCATGGCTTTCTTT. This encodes CASSDGGRMAFF. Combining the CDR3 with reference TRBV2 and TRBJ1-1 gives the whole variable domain EPEVTQTPSHQVTQMGQEVILRCVPISNHLYFYWYRQILGQKVEFLVSFYNNEISEKSEIFDDQFSVERPDGSNFTLKIRSTKLEDSAMYFCASSDGGRMAFFGQGTRLTVV.

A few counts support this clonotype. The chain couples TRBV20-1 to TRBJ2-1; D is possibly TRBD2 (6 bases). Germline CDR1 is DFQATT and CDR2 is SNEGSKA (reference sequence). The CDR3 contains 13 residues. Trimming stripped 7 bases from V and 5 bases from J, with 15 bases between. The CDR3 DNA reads TGCAGTGATTTGCGGGGCACCAACAATGAGCAGTTCTTC. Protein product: CSDLRGTNNEQFF.

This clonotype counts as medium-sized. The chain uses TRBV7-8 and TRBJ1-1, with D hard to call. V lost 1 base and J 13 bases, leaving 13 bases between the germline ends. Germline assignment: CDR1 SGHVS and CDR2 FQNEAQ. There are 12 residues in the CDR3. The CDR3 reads CASSLDNQKFFF. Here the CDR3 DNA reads TGTGCCAGCAGCTTAGACAATCAGAAGTTTTTCTTT.

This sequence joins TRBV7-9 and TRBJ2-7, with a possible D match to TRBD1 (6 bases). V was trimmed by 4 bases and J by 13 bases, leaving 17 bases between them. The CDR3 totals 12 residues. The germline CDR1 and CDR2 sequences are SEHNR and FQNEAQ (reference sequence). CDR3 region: CASSWGRVERYF. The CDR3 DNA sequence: TGTGCCAGCAGCTGGGGGCGGGTAGAGAGATACTTC.

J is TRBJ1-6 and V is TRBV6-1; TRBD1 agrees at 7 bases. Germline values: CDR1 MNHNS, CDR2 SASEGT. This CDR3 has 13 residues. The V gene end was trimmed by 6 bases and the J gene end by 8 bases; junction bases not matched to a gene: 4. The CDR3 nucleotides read TGTGCCAGCAGGAGGGACAGAGATTCACCCCTCCACTTT. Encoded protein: CASRRDRDSPLHF.

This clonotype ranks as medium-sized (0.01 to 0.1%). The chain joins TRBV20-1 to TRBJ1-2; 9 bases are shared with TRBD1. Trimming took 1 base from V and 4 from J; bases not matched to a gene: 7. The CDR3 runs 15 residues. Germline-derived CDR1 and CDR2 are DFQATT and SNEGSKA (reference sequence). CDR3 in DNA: TGCAGTGCTAGAGTGGGGACAGGGAGGATCTATGGCTACACCTTC. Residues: CSARVGTGRIYGYTF.

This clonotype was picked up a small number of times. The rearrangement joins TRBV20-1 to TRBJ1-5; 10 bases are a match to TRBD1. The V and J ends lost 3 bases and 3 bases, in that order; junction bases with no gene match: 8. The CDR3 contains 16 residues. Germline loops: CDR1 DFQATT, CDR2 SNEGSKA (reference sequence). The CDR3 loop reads CSARRWDRGDNQPQHF. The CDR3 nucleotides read TGCAGTGCTAGGAGATGGGACAGGGGCGACAATCAGCCCCAGCATTTT.

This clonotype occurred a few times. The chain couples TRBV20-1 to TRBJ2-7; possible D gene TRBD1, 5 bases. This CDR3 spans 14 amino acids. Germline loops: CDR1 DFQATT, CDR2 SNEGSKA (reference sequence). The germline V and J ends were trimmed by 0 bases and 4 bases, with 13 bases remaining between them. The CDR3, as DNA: TGCAGTGCTAGAGATGCCACAGGAGATTACGAGCAGTACTTC. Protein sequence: CSARDATGDYEQYF.

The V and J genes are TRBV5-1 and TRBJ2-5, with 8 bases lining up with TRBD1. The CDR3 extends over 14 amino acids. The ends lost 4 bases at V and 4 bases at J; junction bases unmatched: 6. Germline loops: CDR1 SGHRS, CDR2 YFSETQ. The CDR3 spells CASSPGQARETQYF. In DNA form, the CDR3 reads TGCGCCAGCAGCCCGGGACAGGCCAGAGAGACCCAGTACTTC.

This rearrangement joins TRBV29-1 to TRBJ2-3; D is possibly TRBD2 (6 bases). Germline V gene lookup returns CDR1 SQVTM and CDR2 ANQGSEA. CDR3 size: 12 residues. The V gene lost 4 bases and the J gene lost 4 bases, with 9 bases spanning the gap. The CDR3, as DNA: TGCAGCGTTGGGGAGCGGGCAGATACGCAGTATTTT. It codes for CSVGERADTQYF.

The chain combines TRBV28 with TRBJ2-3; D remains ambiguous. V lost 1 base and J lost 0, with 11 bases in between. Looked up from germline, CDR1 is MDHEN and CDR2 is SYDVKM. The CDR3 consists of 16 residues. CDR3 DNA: TGTGCCAGCAGTTTATATATGGTTTCTAGCACAGATACGCAGTATTTT. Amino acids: CASSLYMVSSTDTQYF.

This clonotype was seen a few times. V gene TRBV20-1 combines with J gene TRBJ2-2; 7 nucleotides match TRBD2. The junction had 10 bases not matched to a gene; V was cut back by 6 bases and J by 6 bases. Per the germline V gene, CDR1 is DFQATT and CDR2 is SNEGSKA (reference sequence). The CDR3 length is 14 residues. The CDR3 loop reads CSATSGNFAGELFF. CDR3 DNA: TGCAGTGCAACGAGCGGGAATTTCGCCGGGGAGCTGTTTTTT.

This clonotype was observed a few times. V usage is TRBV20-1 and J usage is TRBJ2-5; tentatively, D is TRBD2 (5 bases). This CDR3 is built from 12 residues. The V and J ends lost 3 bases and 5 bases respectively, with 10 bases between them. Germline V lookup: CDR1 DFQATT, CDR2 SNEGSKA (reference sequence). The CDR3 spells CSASGMGETQYF. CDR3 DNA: TGCAGTGCTAGCGGGATGGGGGAGACCCAGTACTTC.

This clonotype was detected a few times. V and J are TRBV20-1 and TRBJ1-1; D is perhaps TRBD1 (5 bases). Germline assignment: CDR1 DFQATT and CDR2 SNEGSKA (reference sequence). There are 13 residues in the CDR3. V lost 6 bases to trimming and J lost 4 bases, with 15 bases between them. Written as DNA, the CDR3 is TGCAGTGCGGAAGGGGATCTTCGCACTGAAGCTTTCTTT. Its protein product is CSAEGDLRTEAFF.

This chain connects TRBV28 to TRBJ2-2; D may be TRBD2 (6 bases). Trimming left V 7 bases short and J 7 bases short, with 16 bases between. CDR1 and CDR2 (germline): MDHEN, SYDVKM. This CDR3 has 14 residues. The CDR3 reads CASTGTGSVGELFF. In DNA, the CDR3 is TGTGCCAGCACCGGGACTGGTTCGGTCGGGGAGCTGTTTTTT.

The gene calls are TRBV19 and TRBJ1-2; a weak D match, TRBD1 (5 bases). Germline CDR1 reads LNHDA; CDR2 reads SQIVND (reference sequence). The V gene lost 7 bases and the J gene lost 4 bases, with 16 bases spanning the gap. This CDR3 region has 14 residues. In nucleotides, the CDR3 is TGTGCCAGTAACGACGGGGCGAGTGGCTATGGCTACACCTTC. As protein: CASNDGASGYGYTF.

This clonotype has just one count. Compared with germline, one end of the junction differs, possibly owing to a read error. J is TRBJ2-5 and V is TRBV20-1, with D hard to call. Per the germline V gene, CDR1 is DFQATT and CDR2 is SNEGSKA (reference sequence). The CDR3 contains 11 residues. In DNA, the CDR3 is TGCAGTGCTAGCCGGCAAGAGGCCCAGTACTTC. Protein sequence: CSASRQEAQYF.

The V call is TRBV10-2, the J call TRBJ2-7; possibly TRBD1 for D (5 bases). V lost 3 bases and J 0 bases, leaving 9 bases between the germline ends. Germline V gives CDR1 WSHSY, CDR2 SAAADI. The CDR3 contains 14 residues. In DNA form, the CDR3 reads TGCGCCAGCAGTGATAGGGGCAGCTCCTACGAGCAGTACTTC. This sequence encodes CASSDRGSSYEQYF.

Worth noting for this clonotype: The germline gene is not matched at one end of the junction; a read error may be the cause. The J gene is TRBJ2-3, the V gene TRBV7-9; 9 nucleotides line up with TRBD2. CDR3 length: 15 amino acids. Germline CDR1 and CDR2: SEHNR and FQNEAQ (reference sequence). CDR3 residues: CASITLAGGTDTQCF. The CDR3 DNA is TGTGCCAGCATCACCTTGGCGGGAGGGACAGATACGCAGTGTTTT.

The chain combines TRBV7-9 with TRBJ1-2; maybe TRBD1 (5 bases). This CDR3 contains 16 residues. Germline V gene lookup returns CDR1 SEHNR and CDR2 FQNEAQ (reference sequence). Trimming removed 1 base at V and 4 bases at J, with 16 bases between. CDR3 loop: CASSLVSWDPSYGYTF. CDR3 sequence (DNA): TGTGCCAGCAGCTTAGTGAGTTGGGACCCTAGCTATGGCTACACCTTC. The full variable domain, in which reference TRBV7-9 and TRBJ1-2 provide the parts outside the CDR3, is DTGVSQNPRHKITKRGQNVTFRCDPISEHNRLYWYRQTLGQGPEFLTYFQNEAQLEKSRLLSDRFSAERPKGSFSTLEIQRTEQGDSAMYLCASSLVSWDPSYGYTFGSGTRLTVV.

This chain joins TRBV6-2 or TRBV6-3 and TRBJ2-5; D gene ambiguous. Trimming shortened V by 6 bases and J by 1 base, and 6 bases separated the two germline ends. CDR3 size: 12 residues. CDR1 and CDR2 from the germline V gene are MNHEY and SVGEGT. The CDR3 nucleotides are TGTGCCAGCAGCGAGGTCCAAGAGACCCAGTACTTC. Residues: CASSEVQETQYF.

CDR3 in amino acids: CASSIPGSYNEQFF. The CDR3 DNA is TGTGCCAGTAGTATCCCGGGCTCCTACAATGAGCAGTTCTTC. The chain joins TRBV19 to TRBJ2-1, with unresolved D. Trimming removed 3 bases from V and 0 bases from J, with 6 bases in between. Germline CDR1 reads LNHDA; CDR2 reads SQIVND (reference sequence). The CDR3 has 14 amino acids.